This TCR beta chain was captured in a study of T cell repertoires in cytomegalovirus infection. Background on the study: The authors relied on CMV epitopes, both recently identified HLA-C-restricted and well-studied HLA-B-restricted. Based on public TCR beta signatures, there were indications of CMV infection and of a matching HLA type. Study-wide findings and caveats: Cumulated frequencies of public TCR beta families served to identify carriers of CMV plus the relevant HLA.

Trimming removed 1 base from V and 0 bases from J, with 5 bases in between. Germline CDR1 is SGHDN and CDR2 is FVKESK. The CDR3 has 14 amino acids. TCRdb redid the calling of the reads with MiXCR, one entry per CDR3 protein. Of about 890,000 distinct CDR3 sequences listed, roughly 30% are singletons. To note about this clonotype: Its antigen is as yet unknown.

The sequencing here drew on cultured CD8+ T cells from PBMCs, taken from culture after CMV antigen stimulation. The rearrangement uses TRBV14 and TRBJ2-3; D is unclear. The clonotype was recovered from a human donor in good health (CMV status not recorded). Some clones in this sample may be carry-over from other donors' samples. The CDR3 here is CASSQGRSTDTQYF. Written as DNA, the CDR3 is TGTGCCAGCAGCCAAGGCCGGAGCACAGATACGCAGTATTTT.